These T cell receptor beta chains were read from a single sample in a study of long-term antiretroviral therapy in people with HIV. Libraries were prepared by immunoSEQ multiplex PCR; TCRdb keeps only in-frame clonotypes and omits some of them. The table records about 16,000 clones, roughly 80% of them present only once. The material was unsorted PBMCs, obtained 1.5 years before starting antiretroviral therapy. These receptors all stem from a woman aged 45-60 years with HIV. CDR3s include the opening cysteine and the closing phenylalanine or tryptophan. D genes are given only for firm matches. A clone size is listed for some rows: how often the clone was seen (once, few, many), or a class if it is expanded.

clone_size	v_call	j_call	d_call	cdr3_aa	cdr3_nt
NA	TRBV7-8	TRBJ2-5	TRBD2	CASSLALAGGKETQYF	TGTGCCAGCAGCTTAGCTCTAGCGGGGGGCAAAGAGACCCAGTACTTC
NA	TRBV7-6	TRBJ2-7	NA	CASSLVRDSAYEQYF	TGTGCCAGCAGCTTAGTACGCGACAGCGCCTACGAGCAGTACTTC
NA	TRBV6-6	TRBJ1-5	NA	CASSYKVVDSNQPQHF	TGTGCCAGCAGTTACAAGGTTGTAGATAGCAATCAGCCCCAGCATTTT
medium-sized	TRBV4-1	TRBJ2-3	NA	CASSQVPDTQYF	TGCGCCAGCAGCCAAGTGCCCGATACGCAGTATTTT
NA	TRBV30	TRBJ2-5	TRBD2	CASRPGGSQETQYF	TGTGCCTCCAGGCCGGGGGGGAGCCAAGAGACCCAGTACTTC
NA	TRBV5-8	TRBJ1-6	NA	CASSLAGGEICF	TGTGCCAGCAGCTTGGCCGGGGGGGAAATCTGCTTT
NA	TRBV5-1	TRBJ2-2	NA	CASSPYRDPNTGELFF	TGCGCCAGCAGCCCTTATCGGGACCCGAACACCGGGGAGCTGTTTTTT
NA	TRBV7-2	TRBJ1-5	NA	CASSLAGLGQHF	TGTGCCAGCAGCTTAGCGGGTTTGGGGCAGCATTTT
NA	TRBV7-9	TRBJ2-3	NA	CASSLTSAGTGAAQYF	TGTGCCAGCAGCTTAACAAGTGCGGGGACGGGAGCTGCGCAGTATTTT
once	TRBV5-1	TRBJ2-1	NA	CASSFYSSYNEQFF	TGCGCCAGCAGCTTCTATAGCTCCTACAATGAGCAGTTCTTC